These T cell receptor beta chains were read from a single sample in a study of post-analysis software for immune sequencing data. Via MiXCR, TCRdb re-called the PCR reads, giving one row per CDR3 protein. Here the sample spans 740,000 or so distinct CDR3 sequences, approximately 53% being singletons. The specimen sequenced was blood. All receptors derive from a girl under 18 with multiple sclerosis. Both conserved end residues are part of each CDR3. Fields, in order: V gene, clone size, D gene, J gene, CDR3 DNA, CDR3 protein. A D gene is named only where the DNA matches it firmly. Not every row has a clone size; where given, it reads once, few, many or a size class.

v_gene: TRBV20-1
abundance: few
d_gene: NA
j_gene: TRBJ2-7
CDR3nt: TGCAGTGCTATTGCCGGTACGGATGAGCAGTACTTC
CDR3aa: CSAIAGTDEQYF

v_gene: TRBV28
abundance: NA
d_gene: NA
j_gene: TRBJ2-5
CDR3nt: TGTGCCAGCAGCCGACCTGGACTACAAGAGACCCAGTACTTC
CDR3aa: CASSRPGLQETQYF

v_gene: TRBV4-2
abundance: NA
d_gene: NA
j_gene: TRBJ1-2
CDR3nt: TGTGCCAGCAGCCAAGAAAGGTCCAGCTATGGCTACACCTTC
CDR3aa: CASSQERSSYGYTF

v_gene: TRBV7-9
abundance: NA
d_gene: NA
j_gene: TRBJ1-5
CDR3nt: TGTGCCAGCAGCGCAACAGGGTTTGGGAATCAGCCCCAGCATTTT
CDR3aa: CASSATGFGNQPQHF

v_gene: TRBV11-2
abundance: NA
d_gene: NA
j_gene: TRBJ2-3
CDR3nt: TGTGCCAGCAGCTTGATGAGGGGTGCAGATACGCAGTATTTT
CDR3aa: CASSLMRGADTQYF

v_gene: TRBV4-1
abundance: NA
d_gene: NA
j_gene: TRBJ2-7
CDR3nt: TGCGCCAGCAGCCAAGATTTGGCCGTTAGGTCCTACGAGCAGTACTTC
CDR3aa: CASSQDLAVRSYEQYF

v_gene: TRBV29-1
abundance: NA
d_gene: NA
j_gene: TRBJ2-3
CDR3nt: TGCAGCGTTGAACTTCAGGGGAGTAAGACAGATACGCAGTATTTT
CDR3aa: CSVELQGSKTDTQYF

v_gene: TRBV10-2
abundance: NA
d_gene: NA
j_gene: TRBJ1-6
CDR3nt: TGCGCCAGCAGTGAGTCCGGGCAGGGCAATTCACCCCTCCACTTT
CDR3aa: CASSESGQGNSPLHF

v_gene: TRBV29-1
abundance: NA
d_gene: NA
j_gene: TRBJ2-1
CDR3nt: TGCAGCGTGGACGGGACCGACGCAGTTAGCAATGAGCAGTTCTTC
CDR3aa: CSVDGTDAVSNEQFF

v_gene: TRBV7-6
abundance: NA
d_gene: TRBD1
j_gene: TRBJ1-5
CDR3nt: TGTGCCAGCAGCTTAAGAGGGGGCACGGGTCAGCCCCAGCATTTT
CDR3aa: CASSLRGGTGQPQHF

v_gene: TRBV9
abundance: NA
d_gene: NA
j_gene: TRBJ2-1
CDR3nt: TGTGCTAGCAGCGTGGACAGATACAATGAGCAGTTCTTC
CDR3aa: CASSVDRYNEQFF

v_gene: TRBV28
abundance: NA
d_gene: NA
j_gene: TRBJ2-7
CDR3nt: TGTGCCAGCATGAGGGAGTCCCTCTCCTACGAGCAGTACTTC
CDR3aa: CASMRESLSYEQYF

v_gene: TRBV5-1
abundance: few
d_gene: NA
j_gene: TRBJ2-6
CDR3nt: TGCGCCAGCAGCCCCGCCTGGGCCACCCGATCTGGGGCCAACGTCCTGACTTTC
CDR3aa: CASSPAWATRSGANVLTF

v_gene: TRBV5-6
abundance: few
d_gene: TRBD2
j_gene: TRBJ2-7
CDR3nt: TGTGCCAGCAGCTTTAGACTAGCGGGAGTGGAAGAGCAGTACTTC
CDR3aa: CASSFRLAGVEEQYF

v_gene: TRBV29-1
abundance: NA
d_gene: NA
j_gene: TRBJ2-1
CDR3nt: TGCAGCGTTGAAGGTCGCACTAGGACTCGTGCAAGGAATGAGCAGTTCTTC
CDR3aa: CSVEGRTRTRARNEQFF

v_gene: TRBV20-1
abundance: NA
d_gene: NA
j_gene: TRBJ2-5
CDR3nt: TGCAGTGCTAGAGTCGGATCAGGGCAAGAGACCCAGTACTTC
CDR3aa: CSARVGSGQETQYF

v_gene: TRBV29-1
abundance: NA
d_gene: TRBD1
j_gene: TRBJ1-1
CDR3nt: TGCAGCGTCCGGACAGGCTTGAACACTGAAGCTTTCTTT
CDR3aa: CSVRTGLNTEAFF

v_gene: TRBV7-3
abundance: NA
d_gene: NA
j_gene: TRBJ1-1
CDR3nt: TGTGCCAGCAGCTTAGCGGCCTTCACCGAAGCTTTCTTT
CDR3aa: CASSLAAFTEAFF

v_gene: TRBV15
abundance: NA
d_gene: NA
j_gene: TRBJ1-5
CDR3nt: TGTGCCACCAGCTATAAAAGCGGGCAGCCCCAGCATTTT
CDR3aa: CATSYKSGQPQHF

v_gene: TRBV13
abundance: once
d_gene: NA
j_gene: TRBJ2-3
CDR3nt: TGTGCCAGCAGCTTGAAGGAGGTTAGCACAGATACGCAGTATTTT
CDR3aa: CASSLKEVSTDTQYF

v_gene: TRBV29-1
abundance: few
d_gene: NA
j_gene: TRBJ2-7
CDR3nt: TGCAGCGTCCAACAGGGCTCCTACGAGCAGTACTTC
CDR3aa: CSVQQGSYEQYF

v_gene: TRBV24-1
abundance: NA
d_gene: NA
j_gene: TRBJ1-5
CDR3nt: TGTGCCACCAGTGATCCAAGGAGCAATCAGCCCCAGCATTTT
CDR3aa: CATSDPRSNQPQHF

v_gene: TRBV7-3
abundance: few
d_gene: NA
j_gene: TRBJ1-2
CDR3nt: TGTGCCAGCAGCCTCGGGGCAGGGAATGTCTATGGCTACACCTTC
CDR3aa: CASSLGAGNVYGYTF

v_gene: TRBV20-1
abundance: NA
d_gene: NA
j_gene: TRBJ1-1
CDR3nt: TGCAGTGCTCATTCCCAGGAAGGAACTGAAGCTTTCTTT
CDR3aa: CSAHSQEGTEAFF

v_gene: TRBV25-1
abundance: NA
d_gene: TRBD1
j_gene: TRBJ2-5
CDR3nt: TGTGCCAGCAGTGAACTGGGACAGGGGGCTGAGCAGTACTTC
CDR3aa: CASSELGQGAEQYF

v_gene: TRBV11-1
abundance: NA
d_gene: NA
j_gene: TRBJ2-1
CDR3nt: TGTGCCAGCAGTCAGTTCAGCGGGTCTAAAAATGAGCAGTTCTTC
CDR3aa: CASSQFSGSKNEQFF

v_gene: TRBV20-1
abundance: few
d_gene: NA
j_gene: TRBJ2-7
CDR3nt: TGCAGTGCCCTCCTCAGTCGGGACTTCTACGAGCAGTACTTC
CDR3aa: CSALLSRDFYEQYF

v_gene: TRBV6-5
abundance: once
d_gene: NA
j_gene: TRBJ1-2
CDR3nt: TGTGCCAGCAGTCATGGGGCAGGGTGGAACTATGGCTACACCTTC
CDR3aa: CASSHGAGWNYGYTF

v_gene: TRBV14
abundance: NA
d_gene: TRBD1
j_gene: TRBJ2-7
CDR3nt: TGTGCCAGCAGCCAAGATATCGGGACAGCCTACGAGCAGTACTTC
CDR3aa: CASSQDIGTAYEQYF

v_gene: TRBV4-1
abundance: NA
d_gene: TRBD1
j_gene: TRBJ2-1
CDR3nt: TGCGCCAGCAGCCTCCGGGACAGGGGGCTTAATGAGCAGTTCTTC
CDR3aa: CASSLRDRGLNEQFF

v_gene: TRBV29-1
abundance: few
d_gene: NA
j_gene: TRBJ2-1
CDR3nt: TGCAGCGCCCGACAGGTCGGCCGCAATGAGCAGTTCTTC
CDR3aa: CSARQVGRNEQFF

v_gene: TRBV3-1
abundance: few
d_gene: TRBD2
j_gene: TRBJ2-1
CDR3nt: TGTGCCAGCAGCCACCTAGCGGGAGATAACAATGAGCAGTTCTTC
CDR3aa: CASSHLAGDNNEQFF

v_gene: TRBV12-3/TRBV12-4
abundance: NA
d_gene: NA
j_gene: TRBJ2-2
CDR3nt: TGTGCCAGCAGTCCGGAGGGACAAAGGAACACCGGGGAGCTGTTTTTT
CDR3aa: CASSPEGQRNTGELFF

v_gene: TRBV18
abundance: NA
d_gene: TRBD2
j_gene: TRBJ2-1
CDR3nt: TGTGCCAGCTCCGCGGGGGGCGGGAGCTATGAGCAGTTCTTC
CDR3aa: CASSAGGGSYEQFF

v_gene: TRBV4-1
abundance: few
d_gene: TRBD2
j_gene: TRBJ2-5
CDR3nt: TGCGCCAGCAGCACGCGGACTAGCGGGCAAGAGACCCAGTACTTC
CDR3aa: CASSTRTSGQETQYF

v_gene: TRBV25-1
abundance: NA
d_gene: TRBD1
j_gene: TRBJ2-1
CDR3nt: TGTGCCAGCAGTTGGACAGGGGGTTCCAATGAGCAGTTCTTC
CDR3aa: CASSWTGGSNEQFF

v_gene: TRBV29-1
abundance: NA
d_gene: NA
j_gene: TRBJ1-2
CDR3nt: TGCAGCGTGGACGACAGTCGCAGCGGCTACACCTTC
CDR3aa: CSVDDSRSGYTF

v_gene: TRBV20-1
abundance: once
d_gene: TRBD2
j_gene: TRBJ2-1
CDR3nt: TGCAGTGCTCCCCCGGGGGGTCTCTACAATGAGCAGTTCTTC
CDR3aa: CSAPPGGLYNEQFF

v_gene: TRBV5-1
abundance: NA
d_gene: NA
j_gene: TRBJ2-1
CDR3nt: TGCGCCAGCAGCTTCGGGGCCCACGAGCAGTTCTTC
CDR3aa: CASSFGAHEQFF

v_gene: TRBV5-1
abundance: NA
d_gene: TRBD1
j_gene: TRBJ1-2
CDR3nt: TGCGCCAGCAGCGCTTCCGGGACAGGGGACGGCTACACCTTC
CDR3aa: CASSASGTGDGYTF

v_gene: TRBV5-6
abundance: few
d_gene: NA
j_gene: TRBJ1-1
CDR3nt: TGTGCCAGCAGCCATGCAGGGGTTGAAGCTTTCTTT
CDR3aa: CASSHAGVEAFF

v_gene: TRBV5-1
abundance: few
d_gene: TRBD1
j_gene: TRBJ1-2
CDR3nt: TGCGCCAGCAGCTCGACAGGGGCCGCCTATGGCTACACCTTC
CDR3aa: CASSSTGAAYGYTF

v_gene: TRBV7-9
abundance: NA
d_gene: TRBD1
j_gene: TRBJ2-3
CDR3nt: TGTGCCAGCAGCCGCCGGTTAGGGGGCGAAGATACGCAGTATTTT
CDR3aa: CASSRRLGGEDTQYF

v_gene: TRBV20-1
abundance: few
d_gene: NA
j_gene: TRBJ2-3
CDR3nt: TGCAGTGTCCCAGGGGACCTTAGCACAGATACGCAGTATTTT
CDR3aa: CSVPGDLSTDTQYF

v_gene: TRBV9
abundance: few
d_gene: NA
j_gene: TRBJ2-6
CDR3nt: TGTGCCAGCAGCGCAACCACAGGCTCTGGGGCCAACGTCCTGACTTTC
CDR3aa: CASSATTGSGANVLTF

v_gene: TRBV6-5
abundance: few
d_gene: NA
j_gene: TRBJ2-1
CDR3nt: TGTGCCAGCAGTTACCAGGGGAAGGGGAATGAGCAGTTCTTC
CDR3aa: CASSYQGKGNEQFF